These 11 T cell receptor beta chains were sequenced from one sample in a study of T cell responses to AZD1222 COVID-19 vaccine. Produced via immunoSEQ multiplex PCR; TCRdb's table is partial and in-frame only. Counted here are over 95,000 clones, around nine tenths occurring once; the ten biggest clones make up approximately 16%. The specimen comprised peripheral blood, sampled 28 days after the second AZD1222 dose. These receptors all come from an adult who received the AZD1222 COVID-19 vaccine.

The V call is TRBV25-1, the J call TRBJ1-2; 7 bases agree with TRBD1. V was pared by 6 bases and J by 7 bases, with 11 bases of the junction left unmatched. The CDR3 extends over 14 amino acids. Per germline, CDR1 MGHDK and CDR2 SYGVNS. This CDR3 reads CASSLQGHVGGYTF. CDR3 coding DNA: TGTGCCAGCAGCCTACAGGGGCACGTCGGTGGCTACACCTTC.

CDR3 protein: CASSDQPWTSGSRYNEQFF. CDR3 in DNA: TGCGCCAGCAGTGACCAGCCCTGGACTAGCGGGAGTCGATACAATGAGCAGTTCTTC. J is TRBJ2-1 and V is TRBV10-2, with TRBD2 matching over 13 bases. The CDR3 spans 19 residues. The germline gives CDR1 WSHSY, CDR2 SAAADI. V lost 3 bases and J lost 4; bases outside the gene matches: 12.

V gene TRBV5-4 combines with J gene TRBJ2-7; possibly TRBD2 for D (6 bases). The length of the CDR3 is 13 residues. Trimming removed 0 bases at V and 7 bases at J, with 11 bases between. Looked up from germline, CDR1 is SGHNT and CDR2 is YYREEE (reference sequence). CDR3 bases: TGTGCCAGCAGCTTGGAGACTAGATGGGAGCAGTACTTC. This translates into CASSLETRWEQYF.

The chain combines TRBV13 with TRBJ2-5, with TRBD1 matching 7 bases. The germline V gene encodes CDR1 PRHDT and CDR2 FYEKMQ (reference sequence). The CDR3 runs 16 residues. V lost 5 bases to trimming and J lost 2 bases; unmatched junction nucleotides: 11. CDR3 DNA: TGTGCCAGCAGCCCACCTAACAGGGGCGGGCAAGAGACCCAGTACTTC. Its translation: CASSPPNRGGQETQYF.

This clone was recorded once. CDR3 loop: CASSIDRSGVDTDTQYF. For the CDR3, the DNA is TGTGCCAGTAGTATAGATCGTTCGGGAGTTGACACAGATACGCAGTATTTT. The chain combines TRBV19 with TRBJ2-3, with D possibly matching TRBD2 (6 bases). In germline, CDR1 is LNHDA, CDR2 SQIVND (reference sequence). The CDR3 is 17 residues long. V lost 0 bases and J lost 2, with 15 bases in between.

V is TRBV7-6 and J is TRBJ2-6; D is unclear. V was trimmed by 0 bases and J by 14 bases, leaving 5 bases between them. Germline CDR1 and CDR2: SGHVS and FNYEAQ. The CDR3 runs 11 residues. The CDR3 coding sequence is TGTGCCAGCAGCTTAGCCCCGTTCCTGACTTTC. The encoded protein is CASSLAPFLTF. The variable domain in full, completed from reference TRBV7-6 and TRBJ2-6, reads GAGVSQSPRYKVTKRGQDVALRCDPISGHVSLYWYRQALGQGPEFLTYFNYEAQQDKSGLPNDRFSAERPEGSISTLTIQRTEQRDSAMYRCASSLAPFLTFGAGSRLTVL.

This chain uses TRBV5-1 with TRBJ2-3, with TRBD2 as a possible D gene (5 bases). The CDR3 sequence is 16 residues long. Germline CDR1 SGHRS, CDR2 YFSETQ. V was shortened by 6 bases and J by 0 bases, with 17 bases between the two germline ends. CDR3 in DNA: TGCGCCAGCATTCCCGACCGGACTTTCAGCACAGATACGCAGTATTTT. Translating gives CASIPDRTFSTDTQYF.

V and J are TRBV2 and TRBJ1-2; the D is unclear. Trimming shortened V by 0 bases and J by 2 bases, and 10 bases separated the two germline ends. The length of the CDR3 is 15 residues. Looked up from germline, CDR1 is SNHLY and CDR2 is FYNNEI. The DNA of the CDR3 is TGTGCCAGCAGTGAAGCCCCAGGTCCAAACTATGGCTACACCTTC. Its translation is CASSEAPGPNYGYTF.

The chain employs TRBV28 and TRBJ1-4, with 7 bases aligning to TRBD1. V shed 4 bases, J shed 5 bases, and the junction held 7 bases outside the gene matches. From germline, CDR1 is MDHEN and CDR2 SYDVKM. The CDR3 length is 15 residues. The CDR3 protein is CASSSNSGQNEKLFF. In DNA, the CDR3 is TGTGCCAGCAGTTCAAATTCGGGACAGAATGAAAAACTGTTTTTT.

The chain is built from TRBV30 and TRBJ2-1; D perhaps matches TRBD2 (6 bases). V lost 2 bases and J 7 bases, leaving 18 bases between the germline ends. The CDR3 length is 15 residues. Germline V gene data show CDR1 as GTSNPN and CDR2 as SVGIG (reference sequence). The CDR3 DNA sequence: TGTGCCTGGAGTCGGACTATCTCGCGGGTTAATGAGCAGTTCTTC. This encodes CAWSRTISRVNEQFF. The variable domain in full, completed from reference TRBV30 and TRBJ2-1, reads SQTIHQWPATLVQPVGSPLSLECTVEGTSNPNLYWYRQAAGRGLQLLFYSVGIGQISSEVPQNLSASRPQDRQFILSSKKLLLSDSGFYLCAWSRTISRVNEQFFGPGTRLTVL.

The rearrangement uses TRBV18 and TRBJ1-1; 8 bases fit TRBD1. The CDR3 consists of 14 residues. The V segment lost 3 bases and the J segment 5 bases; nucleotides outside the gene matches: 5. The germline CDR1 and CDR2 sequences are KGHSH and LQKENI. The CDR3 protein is CASSPNRQGTEAFF. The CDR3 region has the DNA TGTGCCAGCTCACCGAACCGACAGGGGACTGAAGCTTTCTTT. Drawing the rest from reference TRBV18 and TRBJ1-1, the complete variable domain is NAGVMQNPRHLVRRRGQEARLRCSPMKGHSHVYWYRQLPEEGLKFMVYLQKENIIDESGMPKERFSAEFPKEGPSILRIQQVVRGDSAAYFCASSPNRQGTEAFFGQGTRLTVV.